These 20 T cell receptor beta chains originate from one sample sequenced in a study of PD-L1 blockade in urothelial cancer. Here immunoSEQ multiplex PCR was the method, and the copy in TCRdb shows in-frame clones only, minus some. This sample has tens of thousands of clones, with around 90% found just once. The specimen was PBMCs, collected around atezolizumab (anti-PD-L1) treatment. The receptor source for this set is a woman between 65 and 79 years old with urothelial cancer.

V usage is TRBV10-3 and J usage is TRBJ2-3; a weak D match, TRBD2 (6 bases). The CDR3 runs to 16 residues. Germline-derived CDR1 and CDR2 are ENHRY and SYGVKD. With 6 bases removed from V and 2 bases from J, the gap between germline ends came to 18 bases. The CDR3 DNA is TGTGCCATCAGGCAGGGTTTAGCGGAGTCCACAGATACGCAGTATTTT. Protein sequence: CAIRQGLAESTDTQYF.

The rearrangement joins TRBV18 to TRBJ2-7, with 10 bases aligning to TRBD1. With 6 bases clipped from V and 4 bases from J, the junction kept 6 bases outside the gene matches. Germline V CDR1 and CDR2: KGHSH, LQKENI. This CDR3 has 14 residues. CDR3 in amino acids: CASSRDRGRYEQYF. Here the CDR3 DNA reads TGTGCCAGCTCCCGGGACAGGGGCCGTTACGAGCAGTACTTC.

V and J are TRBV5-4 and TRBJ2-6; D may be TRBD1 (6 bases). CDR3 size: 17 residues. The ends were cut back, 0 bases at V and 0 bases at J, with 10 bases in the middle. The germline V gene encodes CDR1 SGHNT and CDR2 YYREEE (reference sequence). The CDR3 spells CASSLGGLHSGANVLTF. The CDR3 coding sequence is TGTGCCAGCAGCTTGGGGGGGCTTCACTCTGGGGCCAACGTCCTGACTTTC.

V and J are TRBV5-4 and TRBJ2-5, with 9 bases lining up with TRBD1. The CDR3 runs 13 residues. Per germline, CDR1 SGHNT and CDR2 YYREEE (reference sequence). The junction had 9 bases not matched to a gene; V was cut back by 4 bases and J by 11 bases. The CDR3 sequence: CASSITGGAPQYF. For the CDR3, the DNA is TGTGCCAGCAGCATTACAGGGGGCGCGCCTCAGTACTTC. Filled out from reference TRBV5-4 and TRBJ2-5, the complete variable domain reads ETGVTQSPTHLIKTRGQQVTLRCSSQSGHNTVSWYQQALGQGPQFIFQYYREEENGRGNFPPRFSGLQFPNYSSELNVNALELDDSALYLCASSITGGAPQYFGPGTRLLVL.

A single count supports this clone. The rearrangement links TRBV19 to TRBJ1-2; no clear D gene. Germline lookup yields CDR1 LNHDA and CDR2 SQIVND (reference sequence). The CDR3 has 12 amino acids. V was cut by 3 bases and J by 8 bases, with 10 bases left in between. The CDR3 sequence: CASSMAVGGYTF. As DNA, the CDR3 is TGTGCCAGTAGTATGGCGGTTGGCGGCTACACCTTC.

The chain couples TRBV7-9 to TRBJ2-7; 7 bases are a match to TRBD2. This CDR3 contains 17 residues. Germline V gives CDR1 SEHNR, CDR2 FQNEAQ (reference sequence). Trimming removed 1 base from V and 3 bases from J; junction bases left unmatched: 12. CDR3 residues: CASSLDSWTSNDYEQYF. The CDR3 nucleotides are TGTGCCAGCAGCTTAGATTCTTGGACTAGTAACGACTACGAGCAGTACTTC.

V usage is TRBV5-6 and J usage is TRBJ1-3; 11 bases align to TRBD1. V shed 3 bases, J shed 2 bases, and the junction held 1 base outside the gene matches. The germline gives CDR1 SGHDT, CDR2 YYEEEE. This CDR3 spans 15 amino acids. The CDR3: CASSSGQGAGNTIYF. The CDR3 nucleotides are TGTGCCAGCAGCTCGGGACAGGGGGCTGGAAACACCATATATTTT.

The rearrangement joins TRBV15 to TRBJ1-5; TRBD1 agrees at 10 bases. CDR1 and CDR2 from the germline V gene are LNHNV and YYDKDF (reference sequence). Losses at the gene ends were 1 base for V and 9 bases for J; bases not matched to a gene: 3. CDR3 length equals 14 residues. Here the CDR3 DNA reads TGTGCCACCAGCAGAGGGACAGGGGGTAGGCCCCAGCATTTT. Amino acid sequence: CATSRGTGGRPQHF.

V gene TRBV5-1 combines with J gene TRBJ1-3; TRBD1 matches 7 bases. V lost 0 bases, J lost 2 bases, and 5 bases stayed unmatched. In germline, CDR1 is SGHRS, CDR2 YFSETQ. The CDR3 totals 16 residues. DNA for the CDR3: TGCGCCAGCAGCTTGGTGGGACAGAACACTGGAAACACCATATATTTT. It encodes CASSLVGQNTGNTIYF. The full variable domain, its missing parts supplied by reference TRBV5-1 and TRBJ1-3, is KAGVTQTPRYLIKTRGQQVTLSCSPISGHRSVSWYQQTPGQGLQFLFEYFSETQRNKGNFPGRFSGRQFSNSRSEMNVSTLELGDSALYLCASSLVGQNTGNTIYFGEGSWLTVV.

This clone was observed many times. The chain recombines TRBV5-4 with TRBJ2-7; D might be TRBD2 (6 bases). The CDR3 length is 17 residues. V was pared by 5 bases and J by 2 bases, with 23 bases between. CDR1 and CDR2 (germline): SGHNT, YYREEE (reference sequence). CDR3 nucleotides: TGTGCCAGCAGTCGAGGGGCAGGTTTAGCGGAAGCCTACGAGCAGTACTTC. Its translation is CASSRGAGLAEAYEQYF. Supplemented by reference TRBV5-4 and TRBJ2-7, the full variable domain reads ETGVTQSPTHLIKTRGQQVTLRCSSQSGHNTVSWYQQALGQGPQFIFQYYREEENGRGNFPPRFSGLQFPNYSSELNVNALELDDSALYLCASSRGAGLAEAYEQYFGPGTRLTVT.

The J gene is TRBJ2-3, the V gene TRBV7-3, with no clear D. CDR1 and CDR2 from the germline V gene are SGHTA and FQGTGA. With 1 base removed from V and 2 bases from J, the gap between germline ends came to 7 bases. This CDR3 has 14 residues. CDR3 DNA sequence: TGTGCCAGCAGCTTAAGTCCTGTCACAGATACGCAGTATTTT. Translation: CASSLSPVTDTQYF.

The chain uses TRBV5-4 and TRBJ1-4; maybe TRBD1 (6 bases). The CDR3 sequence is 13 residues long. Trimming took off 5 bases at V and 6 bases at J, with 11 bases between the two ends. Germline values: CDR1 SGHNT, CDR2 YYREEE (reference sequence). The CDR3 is CASSGGADEKLFF. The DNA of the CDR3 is TGTGCCAGCAGTGGGGGGGCCGATGAAAAACTGTTTTTT.

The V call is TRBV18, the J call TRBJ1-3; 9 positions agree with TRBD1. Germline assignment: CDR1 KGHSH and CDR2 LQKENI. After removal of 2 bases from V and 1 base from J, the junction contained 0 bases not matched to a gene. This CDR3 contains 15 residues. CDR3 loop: CASSPDRGSGNTIYF. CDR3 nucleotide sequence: TGTGCCAGCTCACCAGACAGGGGGTCTGGAAACACCATATATTTT. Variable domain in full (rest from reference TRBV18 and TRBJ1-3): NAGVMQNPRHLVRRRGQEARLRCSPMKGHSHVYWYRQLPEEGLKFMVYLQKENIIDESGMPKERFSAEFPKEGPSILRIQQVVRGDSAAYFCASSPDRGSGNTIYFGEGSWLTVV.

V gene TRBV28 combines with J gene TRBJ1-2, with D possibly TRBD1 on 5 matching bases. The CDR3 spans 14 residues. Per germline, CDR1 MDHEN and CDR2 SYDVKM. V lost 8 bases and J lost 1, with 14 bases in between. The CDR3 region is CASQRGGINYGYTF. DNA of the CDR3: TGTGCCAGCCAAAGGGGAGGGATTAACTATGGCTACACCTTC.

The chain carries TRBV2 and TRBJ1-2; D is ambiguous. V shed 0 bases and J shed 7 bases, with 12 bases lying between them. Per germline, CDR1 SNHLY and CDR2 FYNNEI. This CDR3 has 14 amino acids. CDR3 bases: TGTGCCAGCAGTGAAGCGCCGGGTGGGAGTGGCTACACCTTC. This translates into CASSEAPGGSGYTF.

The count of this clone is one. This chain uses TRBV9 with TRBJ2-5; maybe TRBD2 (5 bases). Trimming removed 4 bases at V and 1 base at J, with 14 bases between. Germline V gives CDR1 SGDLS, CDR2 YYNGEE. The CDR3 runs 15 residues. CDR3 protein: CASSQTPEVQETQYF. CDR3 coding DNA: TGTGCCAGCAGCCAGACTCCGGAGGTCCAAGAGACCCAGTACTTC.

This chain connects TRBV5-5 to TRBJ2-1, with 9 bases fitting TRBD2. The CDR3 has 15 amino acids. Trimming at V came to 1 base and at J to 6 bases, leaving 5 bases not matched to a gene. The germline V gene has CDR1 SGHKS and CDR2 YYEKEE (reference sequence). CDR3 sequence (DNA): TGTGCCAGCAGCTTGCGCGGGAGGGCCGTCAATGAGCAGTTCTTC. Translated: CASSLRGRAVNEQFF.

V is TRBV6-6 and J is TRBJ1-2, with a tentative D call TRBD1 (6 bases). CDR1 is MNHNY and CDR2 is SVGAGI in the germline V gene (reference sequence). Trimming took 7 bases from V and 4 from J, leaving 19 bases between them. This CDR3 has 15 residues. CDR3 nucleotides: TGTGCCAGCACCTTAGGGGCAGGGGAGTTCTATGGCTACACCTTC. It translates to CASTLGAGEFYGYTF.

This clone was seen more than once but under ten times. The CDR3: CATAGWENTEAFF. The CDR3 DNA is TGCGCCACAGCAGGGTGGGAGAACACTGAAGCTTTCTTT. The rearrangement links TRBV10-2 to TRBJ1-1, with a tentative D call TRBD1 (5 bases). The germline V gene encodes CDR1 WSHSY and CDR2 SAAADI. The V end lost 10 bases, the J end lost 1 base, and 13 bases lay between the germline ends. This CDR3 contains 13 residues.

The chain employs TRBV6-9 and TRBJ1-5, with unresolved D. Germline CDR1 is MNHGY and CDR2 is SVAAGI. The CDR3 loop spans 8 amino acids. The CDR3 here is CARQPQHF. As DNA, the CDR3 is TGTGCGCGACAGCCCCAGCATTTT.